Reported below is one T cell receptor beta chain. This clone turned up a few times. Its antigen remains undetermined. No base qualities exist here, and no much larger clone lies one base off it. Healthy HIV-negative adults with no recently reported acute infections or vaccinations were included as donors. Every donor was a Caucasian adult residing in Nashville, Tennessee, USA. CD4+ T cells were enriched through magnetic negative selection, after which naive cells were positively selected on CD45RA and the remaining negative fraction served as the memory subset. Blood was obtained by leukapheresis, after which PBMCs were separated by Ficoll-Histopaque density gradient centrifugation and cryopreserved in liquid nitrogen vapor phase. Purity and quantity of every magnetically sorted T cell population were checked by analytical flow cytometry. Genomic DNA was isolated from every sorted fraction and measured by UV absorbance on a Nanodrop 2000c.

This sample was included in a study of shared clonotypes between healthy human individuals (TCRdb year 2020). Broadly, across the study: Three men and a couple of women, aged 18 to 49 years, made up the cohort. Per donor, three plates each were used for CD4 naive and CD4 memory, two for CD8 naive, and one for CD8 memory. To estimate repertoire size and how much clonotype sharing occurs between individuals, the study deeply sequenced the blood TCR repertoires of 4 to 6 healthy adults. To increase sequencing depth and limit assay-specific biases, different laboratories used diverse techniques to prepare libraries and sequence TCR repertoires. Between about 0.9 and 8.9 billion PBMCs per donor were obtained by leukapheresis.

Using the deep immunoSEQ assay, TCR CDR3 regions were amplified from genomic DNA by multiplex PCR. For each cell subset, the extracted genomic DNA was distributed evenly across all wells of several immunoSEQ 96-well plates, and each plate served as one replicate. For sorted subsets, about 0.2 ug genomic DNA, equal to some 30,000 T cell genomes, was loaded into each replicate PCR. Purified libraries were measured with a Qubit 3.0 fluorometer, size-checked on a Bioanalyzer 2100, and measured again with the KAPA Library Quantification kit. A separate single-read 150-cycle Illumina NextSeq 550 flow cell was used to sequence each immunoSEQ 96-well plate. The source study handled its data this way. Because the immunoSEQ output held only junctional sequences and lacked quality scores, the filtering could not match the filtering applied to full-length reads. To assign V/J genes and CDR3, sequences were annotated using PyIR, a Python wrapper for IgBLAST v1.9, with IMGT germline references. Reads were filtered out if the reads had weak V/J assignments (E-value above 1e-6), no CDR3, stop codons, out-of-frame junctions, or ambiguous translated residues. A V3J clonotype was defined by an identical inferred V gene, J gene, and CDR3 amino acid sequence. To compute the percentage overlap between repertoires, the number of shared unique clonotypes was divided by the size of the smaller repertoire. Three approaches were used to assess repertoire richness: RTK rarefaction, the Chao1 estimator, and Recon v2.1 estimates of unobserved clonotypes. Generation probabilities were computed with OLGA for all TCRbeta clonotypes obtained by the gDNA method from four donors. TCRdb stores this immuneACCESS table with in-frame sequences only. Part of the clones is absent; in the studies checked, under half of the shortfall reflects unresolved V genes, and no reason is known for the rest. The DNA gave D and trimming, while V, J and clone size come from that table. The sample profile shows over a million clones; around 97% of them were found once. About 1.2% of the sample rests with the top ten.

The paper's findings and limits, for the study overall: Naive subsets generally had larger estimated clonotype richness than memory subsets. Because the study included only a small number of donors, the genetic and exposure-history diversity represented was limited. Sampling was limited to blood, and TCR repertoires in tissue likely differ from TCR repertoires in blood. When a handful of donors were compared, the shared fraction of clonotypes was approximately 5% for naive CD4, around 4% for naive CD8, about 2.4% for memory CD4, and 0.35% to 0.4% for memory CD8. Compared with non-shared clonotypes, clonotypes shared by all four sorted-subset donors had higher generation probabilities. Based on pairwise subsampling, the degree of clonotype sharing among donors was expected to be affected by sequencing depth. Even with the large sequencing depth, rarefaction of the sorted-subset datasets indicated that sequencing was incomplete.

V is clipped by 0 bases and J by 4 bases, and the sequence between their germline boundaries is 13 bases long. Counted from cysteine to phenylalanine, this CDR3 has 15 amino acids. Only CDR3 DNA is held: 45 bases, read in frame from base 1. According to the germline V gene, CDR1 reads SGDLS and CDR2 reads YYNGEE. The receptor was derived from a man younger than 40 in good health. Sequencing was performed on naive CD4+ T cells sorted from blood. The cell subset or site label of this sample denotes: CD45RA+ positively selected. Here the chain combines TRBV9 and TRBJ2-5; TRBD1 is a weak D gene call, 5 bases matching. The base sequence is TGTGCCAGCAGCGTAGGAGTAGGGGCTCTAGAGACCCAGTACTTC. The resulting protein is CASSVGVGALETQYF.